This T cell receptor beta chain was captured by sequencing in a study of sequential checkpoint blockade in melanoma. Study at large: Roughly 20 patients had tumor biopsies before treatment and at week 13. Study findings and constraints: T-cell fraction and clonality followed PD-L1 and CD8+ counts, not mutational load. About 30 times likelier clinical benefit followed increased tumor T-cell fraction and clonality.

This CDR3 comprises 15 residues. J was trimmed by 3 bases and V by 5 bases; bases with no gene match: 5. The V gene's germline CDR1 is SGHNT and CDR2 YENEEA. Data came from immunoSEQ multiplex PCR; TCRdb stores just in-frame clones and leaves some out. Among around 2,000 clones listed, 15% to 20% were seen once. Judged by abundance, this clone is large (0.1 to 1%). Its specificity is not known. The sample's treatment: randomized to nivolumab then ipilimumab (arm A) or the reverse (arm B). No patient had prior DNA-damaging chemotherapy. This chain links TRBV11-3 with TRBJ2-2; TRBD1 matches 8 bases. The material was tumor tissue (inferred from file names), obtained from a patient given nivolumab and ipilimumab in sequence. This receptor was identified in a human donor with melanoma. The CDR3 region has the DNA TGTGCCAGCAGCCACCGGGACAGGTACACCGGGGAGCTGTTTTTT. It encodes CASSHRDRYTGELFF.